This T cell receptor beta chain was sequenced in a study of cytomegalovirus exposure and HLA in healthy donors. A remark on this clone: Its cognate antigen is unknown.

Germline assignment: CDR1 SQVTM and CDR2 ANQGSEA. The CDR3 is made up of 13 amino acids. Trimming left V 6 bases short and J 4 bases short, with 15 bases between. The PCR employed 60 Vbeta primers together with 13 Jbeta primers. Generated by immunoSEQ multiplex PCR, the TCRdb table keeps only in-frame clones and is missing some. Found here are 110,000 or so clones, 65% to 85% of them singletons; the top ten hold around 2.6%. Notes on the study in general: One variant, a missense change in DCLRE1C, was linked in a later analysis to TCR beta V- and J-gene trimming. It was reportedly the case that the classifier diagnosed cytomegalovirus status with high specificity and sensitivity. Altogether, 160 or so TCR beta chains were recorded as cytomegalovirus-associated. As confirmed in vitro, three CMV-associated chains were specific for CMV antigens.

Sequenced sample: PBMCs. The clonotype comes from a woman aged 18-29 years in good health and CMV-seronegative. The chain joins TRBV29-1 to TRBJ2-5; D gene uncertain. This chain's CDR3 is CSVLTPSPETQYF. As DNA, the CDR3 is TGCAGCGTCCTGACTCCCTCCCCAGAGACCCAGTACTTC. Complete variable domain (other parts from reference TRBV29-1 and TRBJ2-5): SAVISQKPSRDICQRGTSLTIQCQVDSQVTMMFWYRQQPGQSLTLIATANQGSEATYESGFVIDKFPISRPNLTFSTLTVSNMSPEDSSIYLCSVLTPSPETQYFGPGTRLLVL.